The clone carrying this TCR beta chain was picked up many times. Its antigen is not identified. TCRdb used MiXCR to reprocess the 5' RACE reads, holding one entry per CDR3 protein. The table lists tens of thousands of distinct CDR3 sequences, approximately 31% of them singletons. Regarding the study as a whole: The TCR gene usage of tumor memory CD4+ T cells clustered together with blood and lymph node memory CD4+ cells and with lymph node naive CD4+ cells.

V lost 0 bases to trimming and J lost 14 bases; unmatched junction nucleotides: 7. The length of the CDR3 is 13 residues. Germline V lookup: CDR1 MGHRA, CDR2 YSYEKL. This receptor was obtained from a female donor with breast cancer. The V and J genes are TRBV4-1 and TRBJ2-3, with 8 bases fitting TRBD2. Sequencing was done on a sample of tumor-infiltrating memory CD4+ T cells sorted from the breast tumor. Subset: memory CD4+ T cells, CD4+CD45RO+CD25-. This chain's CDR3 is CASSQDWGTSRYF. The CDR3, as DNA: TGCGCCAGCAGCCAAGATTGGGGGACTAGTCGGTATTTT.